The rows below give T cell receptor beta chains drawn from one sample of a study of T cells in Graves' hyperthyroidism and ophthalmopathy. TCRdb re-analysed the multiplex PCR reads in MiXCR, keeping a single row per CDR3 protein. The repertoire holds over 450,000 distinct CDR3 sequences, with approximately 17% as singletons. The specimen sequenced was blood. Receptors originate from a woman aged 18-29 years with Graves' ophthalmopathy. The CDR3 runs from the conserved cysteine through the conserved F or W. Fields, in order: clone size, V gene, J gene, CDR3 protein. Size tells how often a clone was seen (once, few, many) or the class of an expanded clone, and some rows leave it out.

size: NA
V: TRBV6-6
J: TRBJ2-1
CDR3: CASSYSTLAASSYNEQFF

size: many
V: TRBV7-8
J: TRBJ1-2
CDR3: CASREAGPYYGYTF

size: NA
V: TRBV6-1
J: TRBJ2-7
CDR3: CASSESGGVYEQYF

size: NA
V: TRBV7-8
J: TRBJ1-5
CDR3: CASSLSPGDLNQPQHF

size: many
V: TRBV5-8
J: TRBJ2-7
CDR3: CASSLAEFREQYF

size: many
V: TRBV12-3/TRBV12-4
J: TRBJ1-2
CDR3: CASSAPGQGALGAGYTF

size: many
V: TRBV28
J: TRBJ1-2
CDR3: CASSFGRGSGYTF

size: many
V: TRBV28
J: TRBJ2-3
CDR3: CASSFSPSGDTDTQYF

size: NA
V: TRBV10-3
J: TRBJ1-5
CDR3: CAISEQGGDQPQHF

size: NA
V: TRBV14
J: TRBJ2-2
CDR3: CASSSTTSPNTGELFF

size: NA
V: TRBV27
J: TRBJ2-3
CDR3: CASSLAFGGGTQYF

size: few
V: TRBV2
J: TRBJ1-6
CDR3: CASFGTPGTYNSPLHF

size: many
V: TRBV20-1
J: TRBJ2-1
CDR3: CSASDTSSAYNEQFF

size: many
V: TRBV27
J: TRBJ1-5
CDR3: CASSSHGVWDQPQHF

size: few
V: TRBV7-2
J: TRBJ1-2
CDR3: CASSFQDGYGYTF

size: few
V: TRBV4-1
J: TRBJ2-5
CDR3: CASSLLAGAFETQYF